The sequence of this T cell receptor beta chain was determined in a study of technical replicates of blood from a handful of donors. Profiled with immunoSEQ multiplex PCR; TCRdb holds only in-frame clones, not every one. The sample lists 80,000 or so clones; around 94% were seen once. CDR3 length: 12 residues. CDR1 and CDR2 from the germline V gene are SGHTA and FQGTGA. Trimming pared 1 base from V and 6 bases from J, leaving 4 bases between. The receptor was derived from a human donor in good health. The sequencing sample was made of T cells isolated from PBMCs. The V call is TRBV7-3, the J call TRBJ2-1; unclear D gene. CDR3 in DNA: TGTGCCAGCAGCTTAAGGGCCAATGAGCAGTTCTTC. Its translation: CASSLRANEQFF.